Sequencing of this T cell receptor beta chain was carried out in a study of blood T cell repertoires in COVID-19. Participants were aged roughly 18 to 90 years, lived in some 23 US areas, and enrolled virtually. The V and J ends lost 2 bases and 5 bases, in that order; junction bases with no gene match: 17. The germline V gene encodes CDR1 MNHEY and CDR2 SVGEGT. The CDR3 runs 19 residues. As handled by the study authors: Scientists estimated how many nucleated cells there were by amplifying reference gene primers. The repertoire was sequenced with immunoSEQ multiplex PCR; TCRdb's copy has only in-frame clones and lacks some. V and J calls and clone size are as listed in that table; D and trimming were resolved from the DNA. This sample has almost 400,000 clones, with approximately 87% found just once.

Specimen: PBMCs or T cells enriched from blood (not recorded which). The sequence was collected from a woman aged 25 to 39 with acute COVID-19. The V gene is TRBV6-2 or TRBV6-3, the J gene TRBJ1-5, with 8 bases fitting TRBD1. This CDR3 reads CASSYLFGAGQVVHQPQHF. The CDR3 DNA reads TGTGCCAGCAGTTACCTTTTTGGGGCGGGACAGGTGGTCCATCAGCCCCAGCATTTT.